The clone carrying this T cell receptor beta chain was recorded a few times. Its target is unknown. The data belong to a study of beta chain features in type 1 diabetes. Study-level results: All four CD4+ subsets from Type 1 diabetes patients carried moderately but significantly shorter TCRB CDR3s. Within patients, naive, central memory and Treg TCRB repertoires seemed more similar than within healthy donors.

The CDR3 covers 15 residues. Trimming removed 0 bases at V and 1 base at J, with 11 bases between. The germline V gene encodes CDR1 SGHRS and CDR2 YFSETQ. Reverse transcription of all isolated RNA meant that expressed TCRB transcripts were sequenced. The repertoire was sequenced with immunoSEQ multiplex PCR; TCRdb's copy has only in-frame clones and lacks some. This table has approximately 150,000 clones, about 13% appearing once. Averaging about 120 mL, one heparinised blood draw was given by each donor. Purities over 95% were achieved in all sorted populations. The clonotype originates from a man between 18 and 35 years old with type 1 diabetes. The chain couples TRBV5-1 to TRBJ2-7; perhaps D is TRBD1 or TRBD2 (5 bases each). The sequenced sample was central memory CD4+ T cells from blood. The CDR3 spells CASSLGPEGSYEQYF. The CDR3 nucleotides read TGCGCCAGCAGCTTGGGACCCGAGGGGTCCTACGAGCAGTACTTC.